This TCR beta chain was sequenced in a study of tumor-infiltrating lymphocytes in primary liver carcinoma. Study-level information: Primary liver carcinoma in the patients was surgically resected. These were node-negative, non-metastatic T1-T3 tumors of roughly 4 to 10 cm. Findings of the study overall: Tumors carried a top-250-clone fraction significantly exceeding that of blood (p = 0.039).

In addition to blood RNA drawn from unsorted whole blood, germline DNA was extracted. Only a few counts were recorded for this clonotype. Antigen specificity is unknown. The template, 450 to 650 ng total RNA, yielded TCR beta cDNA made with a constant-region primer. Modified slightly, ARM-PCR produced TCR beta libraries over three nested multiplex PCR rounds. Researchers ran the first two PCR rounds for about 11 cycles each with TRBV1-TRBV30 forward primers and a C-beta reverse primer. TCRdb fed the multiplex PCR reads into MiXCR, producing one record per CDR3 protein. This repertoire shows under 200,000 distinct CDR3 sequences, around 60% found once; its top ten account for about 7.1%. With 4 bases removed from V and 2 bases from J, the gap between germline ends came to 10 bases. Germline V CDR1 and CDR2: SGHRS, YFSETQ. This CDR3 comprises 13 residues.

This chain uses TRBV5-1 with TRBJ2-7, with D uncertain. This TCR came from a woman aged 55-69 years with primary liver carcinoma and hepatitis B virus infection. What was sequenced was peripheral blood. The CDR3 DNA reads TGCGCCAGCAGCCTCAACAGACCCTACGAGCAGTACTTC. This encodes CASSLNRPYEQYF. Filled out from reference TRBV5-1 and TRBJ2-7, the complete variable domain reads KAGVTQTPRYLIKTRGQQVTLSCSPISGHRSVSWYQQTPGQGLQFLFEYFSETQRNKGNFPGRFSGRQFSNSRSEMNVSTLELGDSALYLCASSLNRPYEQYFGPGTRLTVT.